A single sample is the source of the 24 T cell receptor beta chains below, sequenced in a study of control samples from healthy donors and cancer patients. TCRdb's copy holds only in-frame clones and misses some; the assay was immunoSEQ multiplex PCR. In the table there are more than 150,000 clones, approximately 90% of which are singletons. The sequenced material came from blood. Every receptor here comes from a young woman in good health.

This chain uses TRBV9 with TRBJ2-2, with 16 positions matching TRBD2. The CDR3 is 17 residues long. Germline V gene lookup returns CDR1 SGDLS and CDR2 YYNGEE. The trim removed 7 bases at V and 0 bases at J, leaving 3 bases unmatched. The CDR3 coding sequence is TGTGCCAGCGGGACTAGCGGGAGGGCGCCGAACACCGGGGAGCTGTTTTTT. This sequence encodes CASGTSGRAPNTGELFF.

The V gene is TRBV4-1, the J gene TRBJ2-7; D possibly corresponds to TRBD2 (6 bases). Trimming left V 3 bases short and J 7 bases short, with 22 bases between. From germline, CDR1 is MGHRA and CDR2 YSYEKL. The CDR3 has 16 amino acids. The CDR3 sequence is CASSHHPPSDAGEQYF. Written as DNA, the CDR3 is TGCGCCAGCAGCCATCACCCTCCTAGCGACGCGGGGGAGCAGTACTTC.

The CDR3 sequence is CASSKTTDTQYF. Written as DNA, the CDR3 is TGTGCCAGCAGCAAAACCACAGATACGCAGTATTTT. This chain links TRBV12-3 or TRBV12-4 with TRBJ2-3, with D unresolved. CDR3 length: 12 residues. V was cut by 6 bases and J by 2 bases, with 6 bases left in between.

The V call is TRBV10-2, the J call TRBJ2-1, with 10 nucleotides matching TRBD2. Germline V gene sequence: CDR1 WSHSY, CDR2 SAAADI. Trimming at V came to 4 bases and at J to 1 base, leaving 4 bases not matched to a gene. The CDR3 is made up of 16 amino acids. The CDR3 loop reads CASSGASGRSYNEQFF. The DNA for the CDR3 is TGCGCCAGCAGTGGTGCTAGCGGGAGATCCTACAATGAGCAGTTCTTC.

J is TRBJ2-3 and V is TRBV11-2; D gene unclear. The CDR3 loop spans 11 amino acids. Germline lookup yields CDR1 SGHAT and CDR2 FQNNGV. Trimming removed 5 bases from V and 6 bases from J, with 6 bases in between. The CDR3 sequence is CASSVVDTQYF. The CDR3 coding sequence is TGTGCCAGCAGCGTTGTGGATACGCAGTATTTT.

The chain joins TRBV27 to TRBJ2-7; D gene unclear. CDR3 length equals 16 residues. The germline CDR1 and CDR2 sequences are MNHEY and SMNVEV (reference sequence). V was trimmed by 6 bases and J by 3 bases, leaving 21 bases between them. CDR3 region: CASSSNLGVLGYEQYF. For the CDR3, the DNA is TGTGCCAGCAGCTCGAATCTAGGAGTGTTGGGCTACGAGCAGTACTTC.

The chain links TRBV9 to TRBJ2-7; TRBD1 matches at 8 bases. This CDR3 contains 15 residues. The V gene end was trimmed by 0 bases and the J gene end by 4 bases; junction bases not matched to a gene: 6. CDR1 is SGDLS and CDR2 is YYNGEE in the germline V gene. CDR3: CASSVGQGAGYEQYF. The CDR3 DNA reads TGTGCCAGCAGCGTAGGTCAGGGGGCTGGTTACGAGCAGTACTTC.

V gene TRBV11-2 combines with J gene TRBJ1-5; D is unresolved. V was cut by 1 base and J by 4 bases, with 11 bases left in between. Germline assignment: CDR1 SGHAT and CDR2 FQNNGV. This CDR3 has 15 residues. CDR3 amino acids: CASSLGASGNQPQHF. CDR3 DNA sequence: TGTGCCAGCAGCTTAGGTGCGTCGGGGAATCAGCCCCAGCATTTT. The entire variable domain, with the rest obtained from reference TRBV11-2 and TRBJ1-5, is as follows: EAGVAQSPRYKIIEKRQSVAFWCNPISGHATLYWYQQILGQGPKLLIQFQNNGVVDDSQLPKDRFSAERLKGVDSTLKIQPAKLEDSAVYLCASSLGASGNQPQHFGDGTRLSIL.

The chain is built from TRBV19 and TRBJ2-7; a weak D match, TRBD1 (6 bases). Germline loops: CDR1 LNHDA, CDR2 SQIVND (reference sequence). With 4 bases removed from V and 7 bases from J, the gap between germline ends came to 14 bases. The CDR3 has 13 residues. CDR3 region: CASSTGQPREQYF. The CDR3 DNA is TGTGCCAGTAGTACGGGACAACCGAGGGAGCAGTACTTC. The variable domain in full, with the rest retrieved from reference TRBV19 and TRBJ2-7, is DGGITQSPKYLFRKEGQNVTLSCEQNLNHDAMYWYRQDPGQGLRLIYYSQIVNDFQKGDIAEGYSVSREKKESFPLTVTSAQKNPTAFYLCASSTGQPREQYFGPGTRLTVT.

The V gene is TRBV19, the J gene TRBJ2-1, with a tentative D call TRBD2 (5 bases). Germline V gives CDR1 LNHDA, CDR2 SQIVND (reference sequence). V was trimmed by 5 bases and J by 2 bases, leaving 10 bases between them. The CDR3 sequence is 14 residues long. CDR3 residues: CASSGAAPYNEQFF. DNA of the CDR3: TGTGCCAGTAGTGGAGCGGCACCCTACAATGAGCAGTTCTTC.

The gene calls are TRBV11-3 and TRBJ2-2; D call uncertain. Germline CDR1 and CDR2: SGHNT and YENEEA. V was cut by 3 bases and J by 3 bases, with 5 bases left in between. The CDR3 is 13 residues long. The CDR3 reads CASSFTDTGELFF. The CDR3 nucleotides are TGTGCCAGCAGCTTCACGGACACCGGGGAGCTGTTTTTT.

V usage is TRBV5-1 and J usage is TRBJ2-3, with 10 bases matching TRBD2. Germline V gene lookup returns CDR1 SGHRS and CDR2 YFSETQ. The CDR3 runs to 16 residues. V lost 2 bases to trimming and J lost 4 bases; unmatched junction nucleotides: 7. The CDR3 spells CASSLEAGGPADTQYF. The DNA for the CDR3 is TGCGCCAGCAGCTTAGAAGCGGGAGGGCCCGCAGATACGCAGTATTTT.

For the CDR3, the DNA is TGTGCCAGCAAAGGGGGCTGGCACACCGGGGAGCTGTTTTTT. Protein product: CASKGGWHTGELFF. This chain connects TRBV28 to TRBJ2-2; 7 positions match TRBD1. The CDR3 totals 14 residues. The V gene end was trimmed by 7 bases and the J gene end by 3 bases; junction bases not matched to a gene: 5. Germline assignment: CDR1 MDHEN and CDR2 SYDVKM.

The chain carries TRBV5-6 and TRBJ2-4; D not resolved. Germline CDR1 reads SGHDT; CDR2 reads YYEEEE. Trimming stripped 2 bases from V and 0 bases from J, with 12 bases between. There are 16 residues in the CDR3. The CDR3: CASSLRAPLAKNIQYF. The CDR3 nucleotides read TGTGCCAGCAGCTTAAGAGCGCCCCTAGCCAAAAACATTCAGTACTTC.

V usage is TRBV5-4 and J usage is TRBJ1-6; D unclear. Germline loops: CDR1 SGHNT, CDR2 YYREEE (reference sequence). The CDR3 sequence is 15 residues long. V lost 4 bases to trimming and J lost 1 base, with 9 bases between them. The CDR3 DNA is TGTGCCAGCAGCCTACTCGGATCCTATAATTCACCCCTCCACTTT. Amino acids: CASSLLGSYNSPLHF.

The chain uses TRBV5-1 and TRBJ1-1; tentatively, D is TRBD1 (5 bases). V was clipped by 2 bases and J by 4 bases, with 12 bases between them. This CDR3 has 14 residues. Per germline, CDR1 SGHRS and CDR2 YFSETQ. Written as DNA, the CDR3 is TGCGCCAGCAGCTTCGACAGTGCTCGCACTGAAGCTTTCTTT. It codes for CASSFDSARTEAFF.

The rearrangement links TRBV12-5 to TRBJ2-7; weak D call: TRBD2 (5 bases). There are 14 residues in the CDR3. V lost 3 bases to trimming and J lost 3 bases, with 12 bases between them. The germline V gene has CDR1 LGHNT and CDR2 FRNRAP. CDR3 in amino acids: CASGLGLSHYEQYF. CDR3 bases: TGTGCTAGTGGTTTAGGACTTTCCCACTACGAGCAGTACTTC.

The V and J genes are TRBV3-1 (or the pseudogene TRBV3-2) and TRBJ1-4, with 7 bases aligning to TRBD1. V lost 2 bases, J lost 8 bases, and 2 bases stayed unmatched. Germline loops: CDR1 LGHDT, CDR2 YNNKEL (reference sequence). There are 13 residues in the CDR3. The CDR3 protein is CASSQWDSEKLFF. The CDR3 nucleotides read TGTGCCAGCAGCCAATGGGACAGCGAAAAACTGTTTTTT.

This chain connects TRBV3-1 (or the pseudogene TRBV3-2) to TRBJ2-5; D is undetermined. This CDR3 region has 13 residues. Trimming cost V 1 base and J 5 bases, with 8 bases left between them. Looked up from germline, CDR1 is LGHDT and CDR2 is YNNKEL (reference sequence). CDR3 sequence (DNA): TGTGCCAGCAGCCAAGTCCCGCAGGAGACCCAGTACTTC. Translation gives CASSQVPQETQYF.

The chain joins TRBV4-2 to TRBJ2-3; 9 nucleotides line up with TRBD2. The length of the CDR3 is 16 residues. V lost 0 bases, J lost 8 bases, and 9 bases stayed unmatched. Germline V lookup: CDR1 LGHNA, CDR2 YNFKEQ. CDR3 nucleotide sequence: TGTGCCAGCAGCCAAGAATCGCTAGCGGGATTATCTACGCAGTATTTT. It encodes CASSQESLAGLSTQYF.

This chain connects TRBV5-4 to TRBJ2-3; TRBD2 aligns across 10 bases. The CDR3 sequence is 16 residues long. The J segment lost 4 bases and the V segment lost 5 bases, leaving 10 bases of the junction unmatched. Germline values: CDR1 SGHNT, CDR2 YYREEE (reference sequence). CDR3 sequence reads: CASRRTSGTLADTQYF. In DNA, the CDR3 is TGTGCCAGCAGACGGACTAGCGGCACCTTGGCAGATACGCAGTATTTT.

The V and J genes are TRBV7-8 and TRBJ2-2; D unresolved. The CDR3 is made up of 16 amino acids. Deletions cut 5 bases from V and 9 bases from J, with 22 bases between. Germline CDR1 reads SGHVS; CDR2 reads FQNEAQ. The CDR3 protein is CASSPVRVGRHRELFF. Here the CDR3 DNA reads TGTGCCAGCAGCCCCGTTAGAGTTGGCCGTCACCGGGAGCTGTTTTTT.

The chain couples TRBV15 to TRBJ2-4; D is undetermined. This CDR3 contains 16 residues. Germline CDR1 LNHNV, CDR2 YYDKDF (reference sequence). Trimming shortened V by 5 bases and J by 1 base, and 15 bases separated the two germline ends. In nucleotides, the CDR3 is TGTGCCACCAGCCTCCGACCGAGCCGTGCCAAAAACATTCAGTACTTC. Protein: CATSLRPSRAKNIQYF.

This rearrangement joins TRBV27 to TRBJ1-1, with no clear D. The CDR3 has 13 residues. V lost 5 bases, J lost 4 bases, and 11 bases lay in between. Germline V lookup: CDR1 MNHEY, CDR2 SMNVEV (reference sequence). The CDR3: CASSQAWGTEAFF. The CDR3 nucleotides are TGTGCCAGCAGTCAGGCTTGGGGCACTGAAGCTTTCTTT.